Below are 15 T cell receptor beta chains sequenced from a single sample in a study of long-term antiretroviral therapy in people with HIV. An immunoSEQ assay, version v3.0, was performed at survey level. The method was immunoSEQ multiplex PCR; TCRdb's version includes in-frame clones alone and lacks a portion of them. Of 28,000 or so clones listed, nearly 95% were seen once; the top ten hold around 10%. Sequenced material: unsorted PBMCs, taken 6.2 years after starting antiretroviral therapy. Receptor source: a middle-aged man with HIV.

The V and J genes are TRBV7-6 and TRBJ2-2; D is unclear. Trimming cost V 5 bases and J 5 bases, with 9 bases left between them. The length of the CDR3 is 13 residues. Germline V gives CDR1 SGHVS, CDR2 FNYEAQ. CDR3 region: CASSQDKTGELFF. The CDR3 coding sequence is TGTGCCAGCAGCCAAGACAAAACCGGGGAGCTGTTTTTT.

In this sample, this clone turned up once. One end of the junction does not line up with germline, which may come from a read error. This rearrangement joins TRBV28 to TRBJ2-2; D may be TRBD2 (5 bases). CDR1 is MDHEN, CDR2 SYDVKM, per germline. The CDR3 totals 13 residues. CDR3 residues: CATSNVAGGELFF. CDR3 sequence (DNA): TGTGCCACCAGTAACGTTGCGGGCGGGGAGCTGTTTTTT.

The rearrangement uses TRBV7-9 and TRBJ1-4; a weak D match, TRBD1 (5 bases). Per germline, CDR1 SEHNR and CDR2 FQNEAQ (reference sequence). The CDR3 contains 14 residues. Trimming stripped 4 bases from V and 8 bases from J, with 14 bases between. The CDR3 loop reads CASSSDGGGEKLFF. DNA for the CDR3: TGTGCCAGCAGCTCCGATGGGGGGGGAGAAAAACTGTTTTTT.

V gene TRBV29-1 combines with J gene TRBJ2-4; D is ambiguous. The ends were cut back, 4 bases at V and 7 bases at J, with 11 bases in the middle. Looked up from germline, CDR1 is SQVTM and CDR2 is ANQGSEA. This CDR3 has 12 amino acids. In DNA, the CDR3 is TGCAGCGTTGTAGACGGTGGGAACATTCAGTACTTC. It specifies CSVVDGGNIQYF.

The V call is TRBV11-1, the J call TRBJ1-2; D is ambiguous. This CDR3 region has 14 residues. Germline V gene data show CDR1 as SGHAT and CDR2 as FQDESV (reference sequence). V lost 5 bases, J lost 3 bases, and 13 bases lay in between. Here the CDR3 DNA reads TGTGCCAGCAGCGGCCTCCTCGGCGACTATGGCTACACCTTC. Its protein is CASSGLLGDYGYTF.

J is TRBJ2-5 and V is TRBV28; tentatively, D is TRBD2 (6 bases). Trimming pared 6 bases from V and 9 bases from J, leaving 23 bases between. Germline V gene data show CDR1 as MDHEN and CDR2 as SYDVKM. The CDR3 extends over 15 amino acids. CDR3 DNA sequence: TGTGCCAGCAGCTACGCACGTGGGGCGGGATCGGCCCAGTACTTC. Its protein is CASSYARGAGSAQYF.

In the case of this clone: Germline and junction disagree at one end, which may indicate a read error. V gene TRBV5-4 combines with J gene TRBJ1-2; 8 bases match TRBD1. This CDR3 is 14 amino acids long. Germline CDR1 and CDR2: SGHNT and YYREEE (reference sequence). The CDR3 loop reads CASRLDRDLGGYTF. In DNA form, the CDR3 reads TGTGCCAGCAGGTTGGACAGGGATTTGGGTGGCTACACCTTC.

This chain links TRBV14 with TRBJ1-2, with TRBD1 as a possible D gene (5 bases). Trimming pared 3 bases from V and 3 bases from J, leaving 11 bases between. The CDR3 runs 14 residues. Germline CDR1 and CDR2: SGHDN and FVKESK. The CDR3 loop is CASSQGQGDYGYTF. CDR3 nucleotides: TGTGCCAGCAGCCAGGGTCAGGGAGACTATGGCTACACCTTC.

DNA for the CDR3: TGTGCCAGCAGAAACCAGGGGAGGAACTATGGCTACACCTTC. Amino acids: CASRNQGRNYGYTF. The V call is TRBV6-5, the J call TRBJ1-2; weak D call: TRBD1 (6 bases). The CDR3 is 14 amino acids. V gave up 6 bases and J gave up 2 bases, with 13 bases separating them. The V gene's germline CDR1 is MNHEY and CDR2 SVGAGI.

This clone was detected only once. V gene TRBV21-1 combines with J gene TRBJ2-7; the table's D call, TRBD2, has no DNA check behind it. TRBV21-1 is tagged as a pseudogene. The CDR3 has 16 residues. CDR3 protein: CASGGPYGTSGYEQYF. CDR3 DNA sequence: TGTGCCAGCGGGGGCCCCTATGGGACTAGCGGCTACGAGCAGTACTTC.

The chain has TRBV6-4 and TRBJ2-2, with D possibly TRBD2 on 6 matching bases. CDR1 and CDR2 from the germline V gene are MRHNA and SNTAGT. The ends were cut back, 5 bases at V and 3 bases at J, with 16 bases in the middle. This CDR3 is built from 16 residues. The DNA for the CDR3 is TGTGCCAGCAGTCAATTCGGGGAGGACGACACCGGGGAGCTGTTTTTT. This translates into CASSQFGEDDTGELFF.

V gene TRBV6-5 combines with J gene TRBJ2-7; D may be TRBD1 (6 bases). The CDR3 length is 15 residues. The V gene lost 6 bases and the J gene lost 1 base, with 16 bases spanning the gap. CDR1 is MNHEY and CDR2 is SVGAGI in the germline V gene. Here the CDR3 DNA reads TGTGCCAGCAGACAGCCCCAAGGGGGTTCCTACGAGCAGTACTTC. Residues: CASRQPQGGSYEQYF.

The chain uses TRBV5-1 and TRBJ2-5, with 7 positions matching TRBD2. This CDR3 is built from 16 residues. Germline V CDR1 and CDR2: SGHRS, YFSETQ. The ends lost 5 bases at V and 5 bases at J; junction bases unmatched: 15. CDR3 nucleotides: TGCGCCAGCAGAGTTCGGGGGGTAGAGATATTGGAGACCCAGTACTTC. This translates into CASRVRGVEILETQYF.

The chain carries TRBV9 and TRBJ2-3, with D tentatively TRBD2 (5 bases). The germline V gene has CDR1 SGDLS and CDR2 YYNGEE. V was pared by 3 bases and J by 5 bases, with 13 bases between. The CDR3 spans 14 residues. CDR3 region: CASSDLRGKDTQYF. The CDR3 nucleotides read TGTGCCAGCAGCGATCTCCGGGGTAAAGATACGCAGTATTTT.

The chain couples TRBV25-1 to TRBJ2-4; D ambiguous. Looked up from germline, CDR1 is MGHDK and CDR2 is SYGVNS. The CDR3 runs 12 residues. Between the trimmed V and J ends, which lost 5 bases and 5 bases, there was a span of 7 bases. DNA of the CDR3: TGTGCCAGCAGTAGGGCCGAAAACATTCAGTACTTC. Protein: CASSRAENIQYF.